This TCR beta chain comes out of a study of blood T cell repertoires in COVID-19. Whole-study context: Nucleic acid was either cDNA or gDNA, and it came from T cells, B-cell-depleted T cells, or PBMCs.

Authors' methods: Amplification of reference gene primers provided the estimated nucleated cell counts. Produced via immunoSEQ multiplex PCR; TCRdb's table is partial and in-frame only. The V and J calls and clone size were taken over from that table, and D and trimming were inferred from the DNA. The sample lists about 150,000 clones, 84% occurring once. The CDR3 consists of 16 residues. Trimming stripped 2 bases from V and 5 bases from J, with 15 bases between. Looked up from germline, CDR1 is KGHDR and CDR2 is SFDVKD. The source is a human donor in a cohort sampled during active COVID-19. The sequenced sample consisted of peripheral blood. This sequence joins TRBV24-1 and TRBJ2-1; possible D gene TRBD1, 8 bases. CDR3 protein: CATSDYNRGGHNEQFF. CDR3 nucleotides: TGTGCCACCAGTGATTATAACAGGGGGGGTCACAATGAGCAGTTCTTC.